These T cell receptor beta chains were read from a single sample in a study of blood T cell repertoires in COVID-19. The table came from immunoSEQ multiplex PCR; TCRdb's copy has only in-frame clones and leaves some out. The profile covers fewer than 65,000 clones, with around 84% appearing a single time and more than 10% taken by the ten largest. The specimen sequenced was peripheral blood. The receptors were sampled from a human donor in a cohort sampled during active COVID-19. Each CDR3 is given with its conserved first and last residue. A D gene is named only where the DNA matches it firmly.

cdr3_length v_call d_call cdr3_aa
14 TRBV5-8 . CASSWRGQLYEQYF
13 TRBV27 . CASSLNPGIDYTF
15 TRBV19 TRBD1 CASSTGEGPGNTIYF
14 TRBV4-3 . CASSHSLQSYEQYF
15 TRBV4-2 . CASSQVSTGKEKLFF
15 TRBV9 . CASSVSGSRNSPLHF
15 TRBV19 . CASSMFEQVRRGYTF
12 TRBV30 . CAWRWGAETQYF
15 TRBV6-5 . CASSYTGLLLHEQYF
16 TRBV3-1/TRBV3-2 TRBD2 CASSQDAGGAKNIQYF
14 TRBV4-1 . CASSPPLRNTEAFF
11 TRBV7-9 . CASSTIYEQYF
14 TRBV9 . CASSPTTSLHEQYF
11 TRBV6-5 . CARGGWYRYTF
13 TRBV7-9 . CASSLRTDEEAFF
15 TRBV27 . CASSLLSSSYNEQFF
11 TRBV6-6 . CASSKRDEQYF